These 32 T cell receptor beta chains share one sample of origin, sequenced in a study of Graves' ophthalmopathy and Graves' hyperthyroidism. Amplified material comprised TCR beta CDR3 regions derived from RNA transcripts. First-round RT-PCR relied on HTBI primers, and a second-round multiplex PCR came next. TCRdb recomputed calls from the multiplex PCR reads with MiXCR, one row per CDR3 protein. Here the sample spans 450,000 or so distinct CDR3 sequences, approximately 15% being singletons. The sequencing input was blood. Receptor source: a young woman with Graves' ophthalmopathy.

This clonotype has more than one count but fewer than ten. This rearrangement joins TRBV5-1 to TRBJ2-7, with 12 nucleotides matching TRBD2. Trimming cost V 3 bases and J 6 bases; bases outside gene matches: 10. CDR3 size: 16 residues. Per the germline V gene, CDR1 is SGHRS and CDR2 is YFSETQ. The CDR3, as DNA: TGCGCCAGCAGCTCGAGGACTAGCGGGATTTCACGCGAGCAGTACTTC. Translated: CASSSRTSGISREQYF.

This clonotype was counted a few times. The chain combines TRBV28 with TRBJ1-5; possible D gene TRBD1, 6 bases. Trimming shortened V by 1 base and J by 7 bases, and 14 bases separated the two germline ends. Germline V gene lookup returns CDR1 MDHEN and CDR2 SYDVKM. CDR3 length: 15 residues. CDR3 region: CASSLYRGSGQPQHF. For the CDR3, the DNA is TGTGCCAGCAGTTTATATAGGGGGTCGGGACAGCCCCAGCATTTT.

This clonotype has only a few counts. V and J are TRBV12-3 or TRBV12-4 and TRBJ2-7, with 15 bases fitting TRBD2. This CDR3 comprises 14 residues. V gave up 7 bases and J gave up 12 bases; unmatched junction bases: 10. In nucleotides, the CDR3 is TGTGCCAGCACCAAAGGGGGACTAGCGGGAGGACTGTACTTC. Translating gives CASTKGGLAGGLYF.

This clonotype was picked up many times. The chain employs TRBV6-5 and TRBJ1-2; TRBD1 might be the D (6 bases). This CDR3 is 14 amino acids long. V was trimmed by 0 bases and J by 3 bases, leaving 8 bases between them. The germline gives CDR1 MNHEY, CDR2 SVGAGI. The CDR3 DNA sequence: TGTGCCAGCAGTTACTCGCGGACAGACTATGGCTACACCTTC. Its protein product is CASSYSRTDYGYTF.

The V call is TRBV11-1, the J call TRBJ1-1, with a weak D call TRBD1 (5 bases). V lost 5 bases and J lost 0, with 13 bases in between. The CDR3 has 15 amino acids. The V gene's germline CDR1 is SGHAT and CDR2 FQDESV (reference sequence). This chain's CDR3 is CASSPFRGVNTEAFF. CDR3 DNA sequence: TGTGCCAGCAGCCCTTTTAGGGGCGTGAACACTGAAGCTTTCTTT.

This clonotype was picked up a small number of times. The chain has TRBV20-1 and TRBJ2-4, with 7 bases that match TRBD2. Trimming at V came to 6 bases and at J to 3 bases, leaving 11 bases not matched to a gene. The germline CDR1 and CDR2 sequences are DFQATT and SNEGSKA (reference sequence). This CDR3 comprises 15 residues. The CDR3 region is CSAADPRGVKNIQYF. CDR3 DNA: TGCAGTGCCGCGGACCCCCGGGGGGTCAAAAACATTCAGTACTTC.

This clonotype appeared many times. The V call is TRBV6-4, the J call TRBJ1-6; possibly TRBD1 for D (6 bases). The CDR3 contains 13 residues. V was pared by 3 bases and J by 10 bases, with 10 bases between. CDR1 and CDR2 (germline): MRHNA, SNTAGT. The CDR3 sequence is CASSEDGGSPLHF. CDR3 sequence (DNA): TGTGCCAGCAGTGAGGACGGGGGCTCACCCCTCCACTTT.

This clonotype occurred a few times. V and J are TRBV12-3 or TRBV12-4 and TRBJ2-7; tentative D call: TRBD2 (6 bases). Trimming removed 1 base from V and 4 bases from J, with 11 bases in between. The CDR3 is 14 residues long. The CDR3 DNA sequence: TGTGCCAGCAGTTTAGGGGGACTGCAATACGAGCAGTACTTC. It encodes CASSLGGLQYEQYF.

The chain combines TRBV2 with TRBJ2-7, with 9 bases identical to TRBD2. The length of the CDR3 is 19 residues. Germline V gives CDR1 SNHLY, CDR2 FYNNEI. The ends lost 4 bases at V and 7 bases at J; junction bases unmatched: 23. As DNA, the CDR3 is TGTGCCAGCAGTGCCCGGAGACTAGCGGACCCTTTGTCGGCGTCGGAGCAGTACTTC. Translating it yields CASSARRLADPLSASEQYF.

Comments on this clonotype: This may be a read error: a much more frequent sequence differs by one nucleotide. Since the CDR3 does not end with the conserved phenylalanine or tryptophan, this likely comes from a read error. This rearrangement joins TRBV12-3 or TRBV12-4 to TRBJ2-6; D is ambiguous. There are 16 residues in the CDR3. V was pared by 0 bases and J by 5 bases, with 11 bases between. The CDR3 spells CASSLARHLRANVLTY. CDR3 DNA sequence: TGTGCCAGCAGTTTAGCGAGACACCTTCGGGCCAACGTCCTGACTTAC.

This clonotype was seen many times. This chain uses TRBV12-3 or TRBV12-4 with TRBJ1-2; TRBD1 aligns across 11 bases. The junction had 1 base not matched to a gene; V was cut back by 0 bases and J by 4 bases. CDR3 length: 15 amino acids. The DNA of the CDR3 is TGTGCCAGCAGTTTAGCCGGGACAGGGGGCTATGGCTACACCTTC. This sequence encodes CASSLAGTGGYGYTF.

The table lists this clonotype with many counts. This chain uses TRBV25-1 with TRBJ1-6; D remains unclear. CDR1 MGHDK and CDR2 SYGVNS come from the germline V gene. This CDR3 spans 14 amino acids. V lost 5 bases to trimming and J lost 0 bases, with 5 bases between them. The CDR3 spells CASSSLSYNSPLHF. In DNA, the CDR3 is TGTGCCAGCAGTTCCCTCTCCTATAATTCACCCCTCCACTTT.

The sample holds many counts of this clonotype. The chain recombines TRBV2 with TRBJ1-1, with a weak D call TRBD1 (6 bases). The CDR3 loop spans 14 amino acids. Germline values: CDR1 SNHLY, CDR2 FYNNEI. Trimming took 1 base from V and 2 from J, leaving 8 bases between them. CDR3 in amino acids: CASSEGRGNTEAFF. As DNA, the CDR3 is TGTGCCAGCAGTGAAGGCAGGGGTAACACTGAAGCTTTCTTT.

There are many counts of this clonotype. The CDR3 is CASGLGLAGISDTQYF. The CDR3 DNA reads as TGTGCTAGTGGTTTGGGACTAGCGGGAATATCTGATACGCAGTATTTT. The gene calls are TRBV12-5 and TRBJ2-3; TRBD2 matches 11 bases. The CDR3 length is 16 residues. Germline V lookup: CDR1 LGHNT, CDR2 FRNRAP. After removal of 1 base from V and 6 bases from J, the junction contained 6 bases not matched to a gene.

Many counts were recorded for this clonotype. The chain uses TRBV15 and TRBJ1-1, with D possibly being TRBD1 (5 bases). Trimming cost V 3 bases and J 4 bases, with 24 bases left between them. Germline assignment: CDR1 LNHNV and CDR2 YYDKDF (reference sequence). The CDR3 contains 18 residues. In nucleotides, the CDR3 is TGTGCCACCAGCAGGGGTGGGTGGACCGTTCCGAGGGGCACTGAAGCTTTCTTT. It encodes CATSRGGWTVPRGTEAFF.

The chain couples TRBV5-1 to TRBJ2-7, with D tentatively TRBD1 (5 bases). V lost 5 bases and J 1 base, leaving 7 bases between the germline ends. Germline V gives CDR1 SGHRS, CDR2 YFSETQ. CDR3 length: 12 amino acids. This CDR3 reads CASRTDSYEQYF. The CDR3 region has the DNA TGCGCCAGCAGGACAGATTCCTACGAGCAGTACTTC.

J is TRBJ1-2 and V is TRBV12-3 or TRBV12-4, with TRBD1 matching over 8 bases. V shed 0 bases, J shed 8 bases, and the junction held 2 bases outside the gene matches. This CDR3 spans 13 amino acids. This CDR3 reads CASSLADRGGYTF. DNA for the CDR3: TGTGCCAGCAGTTTAGCTGACAGGGGAGGCTACACCTTC.

This clonotype was detected many times. This chain connects TRBV11-3 to TRBJ1-2; D perhaps matches TRBD1 (5 bases). The V end was cut by 5 bases, the J end by 4 bases, with 14 bases between. Per germline, CDR1 SGHNT and CDR2 YENEEA. This CDR3 contains 14 residues. The CDR3 protein is CASSRDSDPYGYTF. DNA of the CDR3: TGTGCCAGCAGCCGCGACAGTGACCCCTATGGCTACACCTTC. Together with reference TRBV11-3 and TRBJ1-2, the CDR3 gives the full variable domain: EAGVVQSPRYKIIEKKQPVAFWCNPISGHNTLYWYLQNLGQGPELLIRYENEEAVDDSQLPKDRFSAERLKGVDSTLKIQPAELGDSAVYLCASSRDSDPYGYTFGSGTRLTVV.

This clonotype occurred a few times. V usage is TRBV5-6 and J usage is TRBJ2-1, with 8 bases matching TRBD1. The trim removed 3 bases at V and 7 bases at J, leaving 6 bases unmatched. CDR3 length: 14 residues. Germline V gene sequence: CDR1 SGHDT, CDR2 YYEEEE. Written as DNA, the CDR3 is TGTGCCAGCAGCTGGGGGACAGGAGGAAATGAGCAGTTCTTC. Residues: CASSWGTGGNEQFF.

This clonotype came up many times. The chain links TRBV6-1 to TRBJ1-1, with TRBD1 matching over 7 bases. V shed 6 bases and J 0 bases; nucleotides not matched to a gene: 7. Looked up from germline, CDR1 is MNHNS and CDR2 is SASEGT. The CDR3 is 15 amino acids. The CDR3 spells CASRDRWEVNTEAFF. In DNA, the CDR3 is TGTGCCAGCAGGGACAGGTGGGAGGTGAACACTGAAGCTTTCTTT.

This clonotype turned up a few times. The CDR3 here is CASSQDMANTEAFF. In DNA, the CDR3 is TGCGCCAGCAGCCAAGATATGGCGAACACTGAAGCTTTCTTT. The J gene is TRBJ1-1, the V gene TRBV4-1; D is uncertain. CDR1 and CDR2 (germline): MGHRA, YSYEKL. The CDR3 runs to 14 residues. The ends were cut back, 0 bases at V and 1 base at J, with 6 bases in the middle.

This clonotype was counted many times. The J gene is TRBJ1-1, the V gene TRBV28; D uncertain. Looked up from germline, CDR1 is MDHEN and CDR2 is SYDVKM. Trimming took 6 bases from V and 11 from J, leaving 13 bases between them. The CDR3 sequence is 11 residues long. CDR3 sequence reads: CASSPGRGAFF. CDR3 nucleotide sequence: TGTGCCAGCAGCCCCGGGCGGGGTGCTTTCTTT.

This clonotype occurred many times. The chain is built from TRBV19 and TRBJ1-5, with 12 bases aligning to TRBD1. V shed 2 bases, J shed 7 bases, and the junction held 3 bases outside the gene matches. Germline V gene data show CDR1 as LNHDA and CDR2 as SQIVND (reference sequence). The CDR3 has 15 amino acids. The DNA of the CDR3 is TGTGCCAGTAGTATACAGGGACAGGGGGCCCAGCCCCAGCATTTT. Its translation is CASSIQGQGAQPQHF.

This clonotype appeared many times. The chain joins TRBV4-1 to TRBJ2-7; 8 positions agree with TRBD2. This CDR3 comprises 16 residues. CDR1 and CDR2 from the germline V gene are MGHRA and YSYEKL. The V gene end was trimmed by 1 base and the J gene end by 0 bases; junction bases not matched to a gene: 5. CDR3 amino acids: CASSQATSGISYEQYF. The CDR3 DNA is TGCGCCAGCAGCCAAGCCACTAGCGGAATCTCCTACGAGCAGTACTTC.

This clonotype has only a few counts. Since a much larger clone is just one base distant, this may be a read error. The rearrangement links TRBV20-1 to TRBJ2-5; perhaps D is TRBD1 or TRBD2 (6 bases each). This CDR3 is built from 12 residues. Germline V gives CDR1 DFQATT, CDR2 SNEGSKA (reference sequence). The chain's CDR3 is CSASHGGGTKYF. CDR3 nucleotide sequence: TGCAGTGCTTCCCATGGGGGCGGGACCAAGTACTTC.

J is TRBJ2-5 and V is TRBV5-1; 12 bases are shared with TRBD2. V gave up 4 bases and J gave up 4 bases; unmatched junction bases: 8. This CDR3 has 16 amino acids. CDR1 is SGHRS and CDR2 is YFSETQ in the germline V gene. The CDR3 here is CASSPRTSGVGETQYF. CDR3 DNA: TGCGCCAGCAGCCCCCGGACTAGCGGGGTTGGAGAGACCCAGTACTTC.

Concerning this clonotype: A much larger clone differs by one base, so this may be a read error. The gene calls are TRBV6-1 and TRBJ2-5, with TRBD2 identical over 11 bases. V gave up 5 bases and J gave up 7 bases; unmatched junction bases: 9. CDR1 and CDR2 (germline): MNHNS, SASEGT. This CDR3 is 15 amino acids long. Here the CDR3 DNA reads TGTGCCAGCAGTCCGACTAGCGGGATTGGATGGACCCAGTACTTC. Translated: CASSPTSGIGWTQYF.

This clonotype was found many times. The J gene is TRBJ2-7, the V gene TRBV6-2 or TRBV6-3, with D perhaps matching TRBD1 or TRBD2 (6 bases each). With 5 bases removed from V and 3 bases from J, the gap between germline ends came to 17 bases. The germline V gene has CDR1 MNHEY and CDR2 SVGEGT. CDR3 length: 15 amino acids. The CDR3: CASSPRGREIYEQYF. CDR3 DNA: TGTGCCAGCAGTCCCCGGGGGCGGGAAATCTACGAGCAGTACTTC.

This clonotype has just a few counts. The CDR3 loop is CASMPGRLKETQYF. For the CDR3, the DNA is TGTGCCAGCATGCCGGGACGGTTGAAAGAGACCCAGTACTTC. The rearrangement joins TRBV27 to TRBJ2-5; either TRBD1 or TRBD2 may fit D (5 bases each). Germline V gives CDR1 MNHEY, CDR2 SMNVEV (reference sequence). The CDR3 has 14 residues. Deletions cut 7 bases from V and 3 bases from J, with 15 bases between.

In its sample, this clonotype was seen many times. J is TRBJ1-1 and V is TRBV3-1; D gene ambiguous. V was pared by 4 bases and J by 1 base, with 16 bases between. This CDR3 has 16 residues. The germline V gene encodes CDR1 LGHDT and CDR2 YNNKEL (reference sequence). The CDR3 protein is CASSRRRQARNTEAFF. CDR3 coding DNA: TGTGCCAGCAGCCGCAGACGGCAGGCGAGGAACACTGAAGCTTTCTTT. The variable domain in full, completed from reference TRBV3-1 and TRBJ1-1, reads DTAVSQTPKYLVTQMGNDKSIKCEQNLGHDTMYWYKQDSKKFLKIMFSYNNKELIINETVPNRFSPKSPDKAHLNLHINSLELGDSAVYFCASSRRRQARNTEAFFGQGTRLTVV.

This clonotype occurred many times. The V gene is TRBV12-3 or TRBV12-4, the J gene TRBJ2-5, with D maybe TRBD2 (5 bases). Trimming pared 3 bases from V and 4 bases from J, leaving 12 bases between. The CDR3 is 14 residues long. The CDR3 loop reads CASSFGGGGETQYF. The CDR3 DNA reads as TGTGCCAGCAGTTTCGGTGGAGGTGGAGAGACCCAGTACTTC.

The V call is TRBV19, the J call TRBJ1-1, with D unclear. The V end lost 3 bases, the J end lost 11 bases, and 16 bases lay between the germline ends. This CDR3 spans 13 amino acids. Germline lookup yields CDR1 LNHDA and CDR2 SQIVND (reference sequence). The CDR3 here is CASSIQRNAGAFF. DNA of the CDR3: TGTGCCAGTAGTATCCAGCGGAATGCGGGGGCTTTCTTT.